This T cell receptor beta chain was identified in a study of blood T cell repertoires in COVID-19. Germline CDR1 SGHRS, CDR2 YFSETQ. Deletions cut 0 bases from V and 2 bases from J, with 13 bases between. This CDR3 region has 16 residues. This clone was seen a single time. Produced via immunoSEQ multiplex PCR; TCRdb's table is partial and in-frame only. The sample shows approximately 260,000 clones, 90% to 95% of them seen only once. Sequencing was performed on PBMCs or T cells enriched from blood (not recorded which). This clonotype originated in a woman between 18 and 30 years old who had recovered from COVID-19. This sequence joins TRBV5-1 and TRBJ2-3; D perhaps matches TRBD2 (5 bases). The CDR3 loop reads CASSLGASRNTDTQYF. Written as DNA, the CDR3 is TGCGCCAGCAGCTTGGGGGCTAGCAGAAACACAGATACGCAGTATTTT. The variable domain in full, with the rest retrieved from reference TRBV5-1 and TRBJ2-3, is KAGVTQTPRYLIKTRGQQVTLSCSPISGHRSVSWYQQTPGQGLQFLFEYFSETQRNKGNFPGRFSGRQFSNSRSEMNVSTLELGDSALYLCASSLGASRNTDTQYFGPGTRLTVL.